The T cell receptor (beta chain) under discussion was sequenced for a study of T-cell memory formation after mild COVID-19. Study-wide background: TCR clusters showed largely donor specificity.

In germline, CDR1 is DFQATT, CDR2 SNEGSKA (reference sequence). Trimming took off 6 bases at V and 2 bases at J, with 20 bases between the two ends. CDR3 size: 15 residues. TCRdb ran MiXCR on the 5' RACE reads and lists one entry per CDR3 protein. The repertoire holds a few hundred thousand distinct CDR3 sequences, with about a sixth as singletons. This TCR derives from a young man who had mild COVID-19 (a few samples of this study predate the infection). Cell type and time point are not known. Sequencing was carried out using PBMCs or a T cell subset sorted from them (not recorded which). The chain carries TRBV20-1 and TRBJ2-7; D possibly corresponds to TRBD1 (5 bases). CDR3 sequence reads: CSAAMIGVPTYEQYF. CDR3 bases: TGCAGTGCAGCAATGATAGGGGTCCCGACCTACGAGCAGTACTTC.